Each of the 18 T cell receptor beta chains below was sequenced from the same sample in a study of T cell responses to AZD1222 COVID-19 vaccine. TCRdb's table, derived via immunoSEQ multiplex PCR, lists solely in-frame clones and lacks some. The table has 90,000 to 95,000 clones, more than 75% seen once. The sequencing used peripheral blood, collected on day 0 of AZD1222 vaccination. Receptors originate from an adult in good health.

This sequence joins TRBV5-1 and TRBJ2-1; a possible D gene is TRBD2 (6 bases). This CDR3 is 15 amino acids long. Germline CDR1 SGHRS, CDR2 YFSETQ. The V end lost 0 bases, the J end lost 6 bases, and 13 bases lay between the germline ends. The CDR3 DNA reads TGCGCCAGCAGCTTGGTTCCCGGGGGAACCAATGAGCAGTTCTTC. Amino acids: CASSLVPGGTNEQFF. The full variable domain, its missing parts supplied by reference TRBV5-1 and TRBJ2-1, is KAGVTQTPRYLIKTRGQQVTLSCSPISGHRSVSWYQQTPGQGLQFLFEYFSETQRNKGNFPGRFSGRQFSNSRSEMNVSTLELGDSALYLCASSLVPGGTNEQFFGPGTRLTVL.

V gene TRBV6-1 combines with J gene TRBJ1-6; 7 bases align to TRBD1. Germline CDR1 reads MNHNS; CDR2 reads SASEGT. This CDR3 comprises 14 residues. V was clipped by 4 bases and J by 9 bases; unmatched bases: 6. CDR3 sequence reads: CASSVNDRASPLHF. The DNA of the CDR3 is TGTGCCAGCAGTGTAAACGACAGGGCTTCACCCCTCCACTTT.

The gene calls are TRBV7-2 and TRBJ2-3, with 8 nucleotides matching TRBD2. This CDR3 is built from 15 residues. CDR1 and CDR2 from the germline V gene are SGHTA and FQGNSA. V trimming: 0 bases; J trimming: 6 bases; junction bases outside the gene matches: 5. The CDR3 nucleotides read TGTGCCAGCAGCTTAGCTAGCGGGGTCTGGGATACGCAGTATTTT. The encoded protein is CASSLASGVWDTQYF.

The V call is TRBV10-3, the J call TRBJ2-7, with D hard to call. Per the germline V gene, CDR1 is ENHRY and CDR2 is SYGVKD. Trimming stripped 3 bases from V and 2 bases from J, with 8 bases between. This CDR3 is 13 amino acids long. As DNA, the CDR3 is TGTGCCATCAGTGACCACGGAGCCTACGAGCAGTACTTC. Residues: CAISDHGAYEQYF.

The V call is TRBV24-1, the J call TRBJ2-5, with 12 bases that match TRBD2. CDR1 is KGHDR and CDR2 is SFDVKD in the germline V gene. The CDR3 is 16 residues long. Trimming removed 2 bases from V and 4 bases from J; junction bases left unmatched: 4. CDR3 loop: CATSDSSSGGGETQYF. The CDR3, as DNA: TGTGCCACCAGTGATTCATCTAGCGGGGGGGGAGAGACCCAGTACTTC.

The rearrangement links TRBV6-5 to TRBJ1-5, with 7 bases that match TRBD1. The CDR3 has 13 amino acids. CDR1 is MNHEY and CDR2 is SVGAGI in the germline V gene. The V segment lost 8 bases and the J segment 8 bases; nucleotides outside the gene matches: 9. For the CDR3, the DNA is TGTGCCAGCGACCGACAGGGAATGGAGCCCCAGCATTTT. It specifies CASDRQGMEPQHF.

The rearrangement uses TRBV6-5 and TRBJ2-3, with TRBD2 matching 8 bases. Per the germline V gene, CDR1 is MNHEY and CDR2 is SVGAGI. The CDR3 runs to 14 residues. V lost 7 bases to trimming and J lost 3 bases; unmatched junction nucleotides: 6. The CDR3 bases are TGTGCCAGCAATAAGCGGGGGAGAACAGATACGCAGTATTTT. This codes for CASNKRGRTDTQYF.

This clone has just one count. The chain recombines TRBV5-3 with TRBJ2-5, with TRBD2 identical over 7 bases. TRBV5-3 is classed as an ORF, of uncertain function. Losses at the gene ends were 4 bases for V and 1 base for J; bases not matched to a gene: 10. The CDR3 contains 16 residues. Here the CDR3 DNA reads TGTGCCAGAAGCAACAGGACTAGAGATCCCCAAGAGACCCAGTACTTC. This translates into CARSNRTRDPQETQYF.

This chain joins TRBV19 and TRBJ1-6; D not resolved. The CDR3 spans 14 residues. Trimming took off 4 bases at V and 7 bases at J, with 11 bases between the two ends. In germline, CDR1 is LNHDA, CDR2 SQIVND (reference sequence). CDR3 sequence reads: CASSSAVYNSPLHF. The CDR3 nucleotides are TGTGCCAGTAGTAGTGCGGTATACAATTCACCCCTCCACTTT.

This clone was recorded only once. CDR3 amino acids: CASSPGGGLAGSFQYF. The CDR3 DNA sequence: TGTGCCAGCTCACCCGGCGGGGGACTAGCGGGATCTTTCCAGTACTTC. This sequence joins TRBV18 and TRBJ2-5, with TRBD2 matching over 13 bases. V was clipped by 3 bases and J by 10 bases; unmatched bases: 11. The V gene's germline CDR1 is KGHSH and CDR2 LQKENI. The CDR3 loop spans 16 amino acids.

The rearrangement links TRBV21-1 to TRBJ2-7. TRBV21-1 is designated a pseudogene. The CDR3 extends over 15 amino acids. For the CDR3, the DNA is TGTGCCAGCGTCAAAAGAAGGCAGGAGCTCTACGAGCAGTACTTC. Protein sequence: CASVKRRQELYEQYF.

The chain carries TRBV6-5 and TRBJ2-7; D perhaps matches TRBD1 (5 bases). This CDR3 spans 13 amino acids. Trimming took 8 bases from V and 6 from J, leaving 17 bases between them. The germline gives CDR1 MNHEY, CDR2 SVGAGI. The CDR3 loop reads CASSRVSSAEQYF. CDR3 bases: TGTGCCAGCTCCAGGGTTTCCTCGGCCGAGCAGTACTTC.

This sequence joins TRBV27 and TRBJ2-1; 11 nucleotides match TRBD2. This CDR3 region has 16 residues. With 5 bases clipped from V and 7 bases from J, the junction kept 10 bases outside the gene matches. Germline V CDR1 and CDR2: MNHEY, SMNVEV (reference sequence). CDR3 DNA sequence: TGTGCCAGCAGTGGTTTAGCGGGGGGGCATGAAAATGAGCAGTTCTTC. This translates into CASSGLAGGHENEQFF.

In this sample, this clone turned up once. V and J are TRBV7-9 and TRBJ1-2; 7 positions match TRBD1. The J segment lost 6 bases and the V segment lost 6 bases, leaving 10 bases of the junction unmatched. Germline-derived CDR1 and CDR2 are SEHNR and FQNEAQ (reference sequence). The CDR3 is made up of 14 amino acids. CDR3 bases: TGTGCCAGCAGACCTGCCGACAGGGCGGATGGCTACACCTTC. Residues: CASRPADRADGYTF.

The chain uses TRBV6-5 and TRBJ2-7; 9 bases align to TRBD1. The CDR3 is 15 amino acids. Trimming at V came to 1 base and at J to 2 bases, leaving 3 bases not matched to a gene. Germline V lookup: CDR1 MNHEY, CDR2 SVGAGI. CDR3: CASSYWDRATYEQYF. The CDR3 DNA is TGTGCCAGCAGTTACTGGGACAGGGCAACCTACGAGCAGTACTTC.

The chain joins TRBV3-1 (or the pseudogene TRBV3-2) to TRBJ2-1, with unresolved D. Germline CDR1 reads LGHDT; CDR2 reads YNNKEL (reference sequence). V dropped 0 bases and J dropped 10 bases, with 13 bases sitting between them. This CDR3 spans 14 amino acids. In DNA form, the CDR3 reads TGTGCCAGCAGCCAAGATATTGGGCCTTGGGAGCAGTTCTTC. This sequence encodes CASSQDIGPWEQFF.

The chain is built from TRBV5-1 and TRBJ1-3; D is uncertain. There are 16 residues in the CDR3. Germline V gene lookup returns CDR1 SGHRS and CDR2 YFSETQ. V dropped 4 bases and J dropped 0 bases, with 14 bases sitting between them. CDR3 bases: TGCGCCAGCAGCCCGCAGGTTTTCGACTCTGGAAACACCATATATTTT. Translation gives CASSPQVFDSGNTIYF.

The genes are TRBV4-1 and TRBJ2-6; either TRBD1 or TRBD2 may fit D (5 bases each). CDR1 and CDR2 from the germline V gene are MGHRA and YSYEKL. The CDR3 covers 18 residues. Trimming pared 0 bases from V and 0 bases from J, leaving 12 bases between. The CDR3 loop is CASSQEEGRSSGANVLTF. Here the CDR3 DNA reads TGCGCCAGCAGCCAAGAAGAGGGACGGAGCTCTGGGGCCAACGTCCTGACTTTC.